This T cell receptor beta chain was captured in a study of post-analysis software for immune sequencing data. Across the study: The cohort encompassed relapsing-remitting, secondary progressive and progressive-relapsing multiple sclerosis disease courses.

TCR beta cDNA libraries had unique molecular identifiers. TCRdb reprocessed the PCR reads via MiXCR and lists one record per CDR3 protein. Of 650,000 to 850,000 distinct CDR3 sequences listed, around 53% are singletons. In the case of this clonotype: Its matching antigen is unknown.

Points from the study as a whole: Patients had higher frequencies than controls of roughly 5 TRBV segments, including TRBV5-6, TRBV5-1 and TRBV20-1. Samples prepared in the same batch strongly co-clustered by F measure.

Germline CDR1 MNHNS, CDR2 SASEGT. The V end lost 4 bases, the J end lost 6 bases, and 12 bases lay between the germline ends. There are 13 residues in the CDR3. The chain employs TRBV6-1 and TRBJ1-2; possible D gene TRBD1, 6 bases. Sequenced: blood. This clonotype was obtained from a girl under 18 with multiple sclerosis. Written as DNA, the CDR3 is TGTGCCAGCAGTGGAACAGGGACGAATGGCTACACCTTC. It is translated as CASSGTGTNGYTF.